Sequencing of this T cell receptor (beta chain) was carried out in a study of shared clonotypes between healthy human individuals (dated by TCRdb to about 2020). At the level of the whole study: The cohort included a few men and a couple of women between 18 and 49 years of age. For each donor, three plates each were used for CD4 naive and CD4 memory, two plates were used for CD8 naive, and one plate was used for CD8 memory. Blood TCR repertoires of a handful of healthy adults were deeply sequenced to estimate repertoire size and the extent of clonotype sharing between individuals. To increase sequencing depth and limit assay-specific biases, TCR repertoire library preparation and sequencing were carried out by different laboratories using diverse techniques. Per donor, leukapheresis produced somewhere between about 0.8 and 9 billion PBMCs.

The sample holds one count of this clone. Its antigen remains unidentified. The sample holds no much larger clone one base away, and base qualities are not on file. CD8 naive samples consisted of CD45RO-negative cells that were positively selected for CCR7, yielding a CD45RA+CCR7+ population without TemRA cells. Healthy HIV-negative adults with no recently reported acute infections or vaccinations were included as donors. All donors were Caucasian adults living in Nashville, Tennessee, USA. Blood was collected by leukapheresis, and PBMCs were isolated by Ficoll-Histopaque density gradient centrifugation and then cryopreserved in liquid nitrogen vapor phase. Purity and quantity of every magnetically sorted T cell population were checked by analytical flow cytometry. Genomic DNA was isolated from each sorted fraction and quantified by UV absorbance on a Nanodrop 2000c. Points the paper makes about the study in general: Based on pairwise subsampling, the degree of clonotype sharing among donors was expected to be affected by sequencing depth. Sharing across a handful of donors was observed for 5% to 6.5% of naive CD4, 3% to 4% of naive CD8, 2% to 2.5% of memory CD4, and less than 0.45% of memory CD8 clonotypes. Sampling was restricted to blood, and TCR repertoires in tissues likely differ from the TCR repertoires found in blood. Naive subsets generally had larger estimated clonotype richness than memory subsets did. Rarefaction of sorted-subset datasets indicated incomplete sequencing despite the large sequencing depth. Compared with non-shared clonotypes, the clonotypes found in all four sorted-subset donors had higher generation probabilities. Because the study included a small number of donors, the genetic and exposure-history diversity represented was limited.

Taken from the germline V gene (reference sequence), the CDR1 and CDR2 loops are GTSNPN and SVGIG. Trimming removed 4 bases from V and 7 bases from J, leaving 17 bases between the germline ends. The CDR3 contains 14 residues, cysteine and phenylalanine counted. Only the CDR3 DNA stays, 42 bases, in frame from base 1. TCR CDR3 regions were amplified from genomic DNA by multiplex PCR using the deep immunoSEQ assay. Extracted genomic DNA from each cell subset was distributed evenly across all wells of several immunoSEQ 96-well plates, and each plate was treated as a replicate. For sorted subsets, around 0.2 ug genomic DNA, equal to 30,000 or so T cell genomes, was loaded into each replicate PCR. The purified libraries were quantified using a Qubit 3.0 fluorometer, sized with a Bioanalyzer 2100, and then quantified again using the KAPA Library Quantification kit. A separate single-read 150-cycle Illumina NextSeq 550 flow cell was used to sequence each immunoSEQ 96-well plate. As for the authors' bioinformatics: The immunoSEQ output contained only junctional sequences without quality scores, so filtering could not match that applied to full-length reads. Sequences were annotated with PyIR, a Python wrapper for IgBLAST v1.9, and V/J genes and CDR3 were assigned using IMGT germline references. Reads were filtered out if the reads had weak V/J assignments (E-value above 1e-6), no CDR3, stop codons, out-of-frame junctions, or ambiguous translated residues. V3J clonotypes were defined by identical inferred V gene, J gene, and CDR3 amino acid sequence. Percentage overlap between repertoires was computed as shared unique clonotypes divided by the size of the smaller repertoire. RTK rarefaction, the Chao1 estimator, and Recon v2.1 estimates of unobserved clonotypes were used to assess repertoire richness. Generation probabilities were computed with OLGA for all TCRbeta clonotypes obtained by the gDNA method from several donors. As stored in TCRdb, this immuneACCESS dataset retains in-frame rearrangements with V and J assigned. A fraction of the clones does not appear; measured against another copy, unresolved V genes explain less than half of the discrepancy, and the remainder lacks a known reason. V and J calls and clone size are copied from that table; D and trimming were computed from the DNA. The sample table contains about 2 million clones; only one count was recorded for approximately 95% of them. The biggest ten clones account for more than 0.95% of the sample.

The receptor chain draws on TRBV30 and TRBJ2-1, with TRBD2 tentatively as D gene (6 bases match). The source is a man aged 18 to 30 in good health. Sequencing was performed on naive CD8+ T cells sorted from blood. The cell subset or site label, as the study defines it: CD45RA+CCR7+. The CDR3: CAWIGWEEGNEQFF. In nucleotides, the sequence is TGTGCCTGGATCGGGTGGGAGGAAGGGAATGAGCAGTTCTTC.